This T cell receptor (beta chain) was obtained from a study of T cell changes during pregnancy in multiple sclerosis. Profiled with immunoSEQ multiplex PCR; TCRdb holds only in-frame clones, not every one. The sample has 70,000 to 90,000 clones, around 93% seen once. V was shortened by 0 bases and J by 3 bases, with 21 bases between the two germline ends. CDR3 length: 18 amino acids. The germline V gene has CDR1 LNHNV and CDR2 YYDKDF (reference sequence). The sequence was collected from a female donor with multiple sclerosis, enrolled in a pregnancy study. The input for sequencing was peripheral blood, taken in the first trimester of pregnancy. The V gene is TRBV15, the J gene TRBJ2-7, with a possible D match to TRBD1 (6 bases). The CDR3 sequence is CATSRDQRPYRVDYEQYF. CDR3 sequence (DNA): TGTGCCACCAGCAGAGATCAGCGCCCTTACAGGGTTGACTACGAGCAGTACTTC.